This passage covers 16 T cell receptor beta chains from one sample sequenced in a study of cytomegalovirus exposure and HLA in healthy donors. The PCR had 60 Vbeta and 13 Jbeta primers. Assay used: immunoSEQ multiplex PCR; TCRdb lists only in-frame clones, some missing. The data hold around 160,000 clones, with approximately 71% observed a single time. Specimen: PBMCs. These receptor sequences come from a woman younger than 30 in good health and CMV-seropositive.

The chain employs TRBV5-1 and TRBJ2-1; TRBD2 aligns across 12 bases. Germline CDR1 is SGHRS and CDR2 is YFSETQ. This CDR3 spans 16 amino acids. Trimming removed 0 bases from V and 9 bases from J; junction bases left unmatched: 7. As DNA, the CDR3 is TGCGCCAGCAGCTTGGGACTAGCGGGAGTATTGGGTGAGCAGTTCTTC. Protein: CASSLGLAGVLGEQFF.

The chain couples TRBV27 to TRBJ1-2; D unresolved. CDR1 and CDR2 (germline): MNHEY, SMNVEV (reference sequence). Between the trimmed V and J ends, which lost 2 bases and 5 bases, there was a span of 6 bases. The CDR3 is 12 residues long. The CDR3 DNA reads TGTGCCAGCAGTTTACGGGGATATGGCTACACCTTC. Protein sequence: CASSLRGYGYTF.

The chain combines TRBV11-3 with TRBJ2-3, with 7 bases lining up with TRBD2. The V segment lost 9 bases and the J segment 3 bases; nucleotides outside the gene matches: 9. From germline, CDR1 is SGHNT and CDR2 YENEEA. The CDR3 contains 14 residues. The CDR3 protein is CASGAGDGTDTQYF. CDR3 DNA: TGTGCCAGTGGGGCGGGAGACGGGACAGATACGCAGTATTTT.

The chain joins TRBV6-5 to TRBJ2-1; 7 nucleotides match TRBD1. J gave up 7 bases and V 6 bases, and 9 bases lay outside the gene matches. Germline lookup yields CDR1 MNHEY and CDR2 SVGAGI. The CDR3 has 14 residues. The chain's CDR3 is CASSRNRGSNEQFF. The CDR3 coding sequence is TGTGCCAGCAGCCGAAACAGGGGATCGAATGAGCAGTTCTTC.

J is TRBJ2-1 and V is TRBV5-1; 12 bases match TRBD2. The V gene's germline CDR1 is SGHRS and CDR2 YFSETQ. V was pared by 5 bases and J by 5 bases, with 8 bases of the junction left unmatched. The CDR3 is 16 amino acids. The CDR3 DNA is TGCGCCAGCAGTTTAACGACTAGCGGGGGTGACAATGAGCAGTTCTTC. Encoded protein: CASSLTTSGGDNEQFF. Full variable domain (missing parts from reference TRBV5-1 and TRBJ2-1): KAGVTQTPRYLIKTRGQQVTLSCSPISGHRSVSWYQQTPGQGLQFLFEYFSETQRNKGNFPGRFSGRQFSNSRSEMNVSTLELGDSALYLCASSLTTSGGDNEQFFGPGTRLTVL.

A few counts support this clone. The chain is built from TRBV27 and TRBJ1-2, with 7 bases aligning to TRBD1. J lost 7 bases, V lost 5 bases, and 7 bases had no gene match. The CDR3 is made up of 13 amino acids. In germline, CDR1 is MNHEY, CDR2 SMNVEV (reference sequence). The CDR3 nucleotides are TGTGCCAGCAGTCCCCAGGGGGAAATTGGCTACACCTTC. Its translation is CASSPQGEIGYTF.

The CDR3 coding sequence is TGTGCCAGTAGTCCAACCGGGGGTTTTCGGGAGACCCAGTACTTC. Translated: CASSPTGGFRETQYF. This chain links TRBV19 with TRBJ2-5; perhaps TRBD2 as D (6 bases). Trimming left V 5 bases short and J 5 bases short, with 18 bases between. The CDR3 is 15 residues long. CDR1 is LNHDA and CDR2 is SQIVND in the germline V gene (reference sequence).

V is TRBV6-5 and J is TRBJ2-3; D is possibly TRBD1 (5 bases). V was shortened by 2 bases and J by 0 bases, with 9 bases between the two germline ends. The CDR3 extends over 15 amino acids. Germline V gene data show CDR1 as MNHEY and CDR2 as SVGAGI. CDR3 nucleotide sequence: TGTGCCAGCAGTTACCAGGGAACTAGCACAGATACGCAGTATTTT. The encoded protein is CASSYQGTSTDTQYF.

The V and J genes are TRBV27 and TRBJ2-1; 9 bases match TRBD1. Germline V gives CDR1 MNHEY, CDR2 SMNVEV (reference sequence). The CDR3 spans 14 residues. J gave up 3 bases and V 8 bases, and 5 bases lay outside the gene matches. CDR3 residues: CASRRQGVYNEQFF. CDR3 in DNA: TGTGCCAGCCGTCGACAGGGGGTCTACAATGAGCAGTTCTTC.

The J gene is TRBJ1-5, the V gene TRBV7-8; 8 bases align to TRBD1. The CDR3 contains 14 residues. V shed 4 bases and J 6 bases; nucleotides not matched to a gene: 5. Germline CDR1 reads SGHVS; CDR2 reads FQNEAQ. CDR3 residues: CASSSGGYRQPQHF. For the CDR3, the DNA is TGTGCCAGCAGCTCAGGGGGCTATCGTCAGCCCCAGCATTTT.

The chain joins TRBV6-6 to TRBJ1-3; D is ambiguous. Looked up from germline, CDR1 is MNHNY and CDR2 is SVGAGI (reference sequence). V lost 10 bases and J 9 bases, leaving 13 bases between the germline ends. This CDR3 contains 11 residues. CDR3 DNA sequence: TGTGCCACACAACGGGAGGGCACCATATATTTT. Residues: CATQREGTIYF.

The CDR3 DNA is TGTGCCAGCAGCGCCCCGACAGGGAAGAACTGGGGCTACACCTTC. This codes for CASSAPTGKNWGYTF. J is TRBJ1-2 and V is TRBV11-2; 7 positions match TRBD1. The V and J ends lost 5 bases and 8 bases, in that order; junction bases with no gene match: 14. Germline assignment: CDR1 SGHAT and CDR2 FQNNGV. The CDR3 runs to 15 residues.

This chain links TRBV19 with TRBJ2-3; maybe TRBD2 (6 bases). CDR3 length: 16 residues. CDR1 and CDR2 (germline): LNHDA, SQIVND (reference sequence). V lost 8 bases and J 0 bases, leaving 18 bases between the germline ends. CDR3 loop: CASAGRGAGSTDTQYF. For the CDR3, the DNA is TGTGCCAGTGCGGGTCGCGGGGCGGGGAGCACAGATACGCAGTATTTT.

The chain recombines TRBV10-2 with TRBJ2-4, with 10 bases matching TRBD1. Germline values: CDR1 WSHSY, CDR2 SAAADI. This CDR3 has 19 residues. The V segment lost 5 bases and the J segment 1 base; nucleotides outside the gene matches: 14. The CDR3 protein is CASSSSGTGVALAKNIQYF. Written as DNA, the CDR3 is TGCGCCAGCAGTTCGTCCGGGACAGGGGTAGCTTTGGCCAAAAACATTCAGTACTTC.

This clone was detected once. The rearrangement joins TRBV4-1 to TRBJ2-7, with TRBD2 matching over 9 bases. J was trimmed by 4 bases and V by 3 bases; bases with no gene match: 1. The germline gives CDR1 MGHRA, CDR2 YSYEKL. CDR3 size: 13 residues. The CDR3 sequence: CASSQTSGYEQYF. The DNA of the CDR3 is TGCGCCAGCAGCCAGACTAGCGGTTACGAGCAGTACTTC.

This chain connects TRBV5-1 to TRBJ2-7; 10 bases line up with TRBD1. Germline V lookup: CDR1 SGHRS, CDR2 YFSETQ. The V and J ends lost 4 bases and 5 bases, in that order; junction bases with no gene match: 12. The CDR3 has 16 residues. CDR3 in amino acids: CASSRLAGTGEHEQYF. In nucleotides, the CDR3 is TGCGCCAGCAGCCGCCTCGCCGGGACAGGGGAACACGAGCAGTACTTC.